The 27 T cell receptor beta chains below all came from one sample that was sequenced in a study of shared clonotypes between healthy human individuals. As defined, naive CD8 cells were CD45RO-negative and positively selected for CCR7, with terminally differentiated effector memory CD45RA+ cells excluded. The protocol was immunoSEQ multiplex PCR, while the TCRdb copy is restricted to in-frame clones and leaves out a portion. Of fewer than 700,000 clones in the sample, 90% to 95% were seen once. The sequenced sample was naive CD8+ T cells sorted from blood. These receptors originate from a woman aged 25 to 39 in good health.

This clone appeared a single time. The chain couples TRBV6-4 to TRBJ1-5, with a weak D call TRBD1 (5 bases). The CDR3 covers 16 residues. Trimming took off 4 bases at V and 0 bases at J, with 13 bases between the two ends. Germline CDR1 MRHNA, CDR2 SNTAGT. The CDR3 loop is CASSVGQQNSNQPQHF. The CDR3 DNA is TGTGCCAGCAGTGTGGGGCAGCAGAATAGCAATCAGCCCCAGCATTTT.

V gene TRBV28 combines with J gene TRBJ2-7; D call uncertain. The CDR3 is made up of 11 amino acids. Germline V gene sequence: CDR1 MDHEN, CDR2 SYDVKM. Trimming shortened V by 8 bases and J by 3 bases, and 8 bases separated the two germline ends. CDR3 loop: CASATNYEQYF. Written as DNA, the CDR3 is TGTGCCAGCGCAACTAACTACGAGCAGTACTTC.

The chain carries TRBV19 and TRBJ1-4; no reliable D call. The CDR3 has 15 residues. Per germline, CDR1 LNHDA and CDR2 SQIVND (reference sequence). Trimming removed 7 bases from V and 4 bases from J, with 16 bases in between. CDR3 residues: CASTPKTDINEKLFF. CDR3 DNA sequence: TGTGCCAGTACCCCGAAGACCGATATTAATGAAAAACTGTTTTTT.

The chain has TRBV5-1 and TRBJ2-7, with 14 bases identical to TRBD2. The CDR3 runs 16 residues. Germline V gene sequence: CDR1 SGHRS, CDR2 YFSETQ. The V and J ends lost 4 bases and 5 bases, in that order; junction bases with no gene match: 8. The CDR3 protein is CASSHIGTSGSHEQYF. Here the CDR3 DNA reads TGCGCCAGCAGCCACATCGGGACTAGCGGGAGCCACGAGCAGTACTTC.

This chain connects TRBV28 to TRBJ1-1; 8 nucleotides line up with TRBD1. The CDR3 runs to 15 residues. CDR1 is MDHEN, CDR2 SYDVKM, per germline. Trimming cost V 6 bases and J 5 bases; bases outside gene matches: 11. CDR3 amino acids: CASSPWTGTRTEAFF. In nucleotides, the CDR3 is TGTGCCAGCAGCCCCTGGACAGGGACGAGAACTGAAGCTTTCTTT.

This clone was counted a single time. The CDR3 nucleotides are TGTGCCAGCAGGCCCGATACAACCCGGGGCGAGCAGTACTTC. Residues: CASRPDTTRGEQYF. This chain links TRBV27 with TRBJ2-7; perhaps TRBD2 as D (5 bases). CDR3 size: 14 residues. The germline V gene has CDR1 MNHEY and CDR2 SMNVEV (reference sequence). Trimming stripped 6 bases from V and 6 bases from J, with 18 bases between.

DNA of the CDR3: TGTGCCAGCAGGGACTCGTTTGGCTACACCTTC. Its translation is CASRDSFGYTF. V gene TRBV28 combines with J gene TRBJ1-2; D call uncertain. CDR1 is MDHEN and CDR2 is SYDVKM in the germline V gene. The CDR3 totals 11 residues. V was trimmed by 6 bases and J by 7 bases, leaving 9 bases between them.

This chain connects TRBV6-6 to TRBJ2-1, with D hard to call. CDR3 length: 13 amino acids. V gave up 4 bases and J gave up 9 bases, with 13 bases separating them. Germline lookup yields CDR1 MNHNY and CDR2 SVGAGI (reference sequence). CDR3 residues: CASSSGPASEQFF. The DNA for the CDR3 is TGTGCCAGCAGTTCCGGACCCGCTTCTGAGCAGTTCTTC.

This chain links TRBV14 with TRBJ2-5, with 8 bases that match TRBD1. The end of the DNA aligns better with TRBJ2-7, so the J call may be wrong. The length of the CDR3 is 17 residues. CDR1 is SGHDN, CDR2 FVKESK, per germline. CDR3 protein: CASSQGTRTGPFHEQYF. CDR3 bases: TGTGCCAGCAGCCAGGGCACCAGGACAGGGCCCTTCCACGAGCAGTACTTC.

The V and J genes are TRBV11-2 and TRBJ2-1; 8 bases match TRBD2. CDR3 length: 17 amino acids. CDR1 is SGHAT, CDR2 FQNNGV, per germline. V lost 5 bases to trimming and J lost 5 bases; unmatched junction nucleotides: 14. DNA for the CDR3: TGTGCCAGCAGCATCTCCACCGGGACTAGTTTTAACAATGAGCAGTTCTTC. As protein: CASSISTGTSFNNEQFF.

In nucleotides, the CDR3 is TGTGCCAGCAGTGAAGGTCGCGGGAGGGCCCTCTTGGCTGAGCAGTTCTTC. Translating it yields CASSEGRGRALLAEQFF. The chain links TRBV2 to TRBJ2-1; 9 nucleotides align to TRBD2. V dropped 1 base and J dropped 9; count of bases not matched to a gene: 13. The germline V gene has CDR1 SNHLY and CDR2 FYNNEI. This CDR3 is 17 amino acids long.

The V gene is TRBV10-3, the J gene TRBJ2-7, with 9 bases matching TRBD1. Germline V gives CDR1 ENHRY, CDR2 SYGVKD. The CDR3 spans 18 residues. The junction had 15 bases not matched to a gene; V was cut back by 6 bases and J by 0 bases. The CDR3 reads CAIRAGTGPFGSSYEQYF. CDR3 nucleotide sequence: TGTGCCATCAGGGCCGGGACAGGGCCTTTCGGGAGCTCCTACGAGCAGTACTTC.

The chain has TRBV5-1 and TRBJ2-6; unclear D gene. Germline V gene data show CDR1 as SGHRS and CDR2 as YFSETQ. The CDR3 contains 15 residues. V lost 5 bases, J lost 2 bases, and 11 bases lay in between. The CDR3 sequence: CASRPTPPGANVLTF. DNA of the CDR3: TGCGCCAGCAGACCGACCCCCCCTGGGGCCAACGTCCTGACTTTC.

The genes are TRBV9 and TRBJ2-6, with D perhaps matching TRBD2 (5 bases). V shed 0 bases and J shed 4 bases, with 23 bases lying between them. This CDR3 is built from 20 residues. CDR1 is SGDLS, CDR2 YYNGEE, per germline. CDR3 sequence: CASSVVSDTIKGKGANVLTF. In nucleotides, the CDR3 is TGTGCCAGCAGCGTAGTTAGCGATACCATCAAGGGTAAGGGGGCCAACGTCCTGACTTTC.

The rearrangement links TRBV15 to TRBJ2-7, with 9 nucleotides matching TRBD2. This CDR3 region has 14 residues. The J segment lost 8 bases and the V segment lost 6 bases, leaving 11 bases of the junction unmatched. The germline V gene has CDR1 LNHNV and CDR2 YYDKDF (reference sequence). The CDR3 sequence is CATRGGRAEVKQYF. CDR3 DNA sequence: TGTGCCACCAGAGGCGGGAGGGCCGAAGTGAAGCAGTACTTC.

The rearrangement uses TRBV27 and TRBJ1-1; TRBD1 aligns across 7 bases. With V trimmed by 4 bases and J by 1 base, 3 bases remained unmatched. Per germline, CDR1 MNHEY and CDR2 SMNVEV (reference sequence). This CDR3 has 14 residues. The CDR3 DNA is TGTGCCAGCAGTTGGGGGACAGCGAACACTGAAGCTTTCTTT. Its translation is CASSWGTANTEAFF.

This chain joins TRBV7-9 and TRBJ2-1; a weak D match, TRBD2 (6 bases). The CDR3 is 17 residues long. In germline, CDR1 is SEHNR, CDR2 FQNEAQ (reference sequence). V gave up 1 base and J gave up 3 bases, with 16 bases separating them. CDR3 amino acids: CASSLEEGQPLYNEQFF. CDR3 sequence (DNA): TGTGCCAGCAGCTTAGAGGAGGGGCAGCCTCTCTACAATGAGCAGTTCTTC.

This clone was picked up one time. At one of its ends the junction is not consistent with the germline gene, which may arise from a read error. This chain uses TRBV6-1 with TRBJ2-7; 11 bases line up with TRBD1. This CDR3 contains 12 residues. Germline CDR1 and CDR2: MNHNS and SASEGT. CDR3 region: CASSEPPGQGGF. In DNA, the CDR3 is TGTGCCAGCAGTGAACCCCCGGGACAGGGGGGCTTC.

The chain couples TRBV5-6 to TRBJ1-4, with 8 bases identical to TRBD1. CDR1 and CDR2 (germline): SGHDT, YYEEEE. Losses at the gene ends were 4 bases for V and 8 bases for J; bases not matched to a gene: 13. The CDR3 has 16 residues. The CDR3 reads CASSPGQGFLGEKLFF. CDR3 DNA sequence: TGTGCCAGCAGCCCTGGACAGGGTTTTCTAGGGGAAAAACTGTTTTTT.

The rearrangement uses TRBV27 and TRBJ2-7; possibly TRBD2 for D (6 bases). This CDR3 is 15 amino acids long. V lost 5 bases and J lost 6, with 20 bases in between. Germline loops: CDR1 MNHEY, CDR2 SMNVEV (reference sequence). CDR3: CASSPSGTGSAEQYF. CDR3 DNA sequence: TGTGCCAGCAGTCCTTCCGGGACTGGAAGCGCCGAGCAGTACTTC.

The chain carries TRBV5-6 and TRBJ2-3; unclear D gene. Germline V CDR1 and CDR2: SGHDT, YYEEEE. V shed 2 bases and J shed 1 base, with 11 bases lying between them. The CDR3 is 15 amino acids. Here the CDR3 DNA reads TGTGCCAGCAGCTTTCTTCCACCCCGCACAGATACGCAGTATTTT. This translates into CASSFLPPRTDTQYF.

This chain uses TRBV7-9 with TRBJ1-1; D may be TRBD1 (5 bases). Germline CDR1 and CDR2: SEHNR and FQNEAQ (reference sequence). Trimming shortened V by 3 bases and J by 3 bases, and 17 bases separated the two germline ends. The CDR3 spans 16 residues. The CDR3 sequence: CASSLRGAPGHTEAFF. Here the CDR3 DNA reads TGTGCCAGCAGCTTGAGGGGCGCCCCGGGTCACACTGAAGCTTTCTTT.

The CDR3 nucleotides are TGTGCCAGCAGTTTAGCAGGGAACGAGACCCAGTACTTC. Translating gives CASSLAGNETQYF. V usage is TRBV28 and J usage is TRBJ2-5; possibly TRBD1 for D (5 bases). The V and J ends lost 2 bases and 5 bases respectively, with 9 bases between them. Looked up from germline, CDR1 is MDHEN and CDR2 is SYDVKM. This CDR3 comprises 13 residues.

The chain joins TRBV27 to TRBJ2-3; 11 nucleotides agree with TRBD2. Per germline, CDR1 MNHEY and CDR2 SMNVEV (reference sequence). This CDR3 is 15 amino acids long. V was pared by 6 bases and J by 7 bases, with 9 bases of the junction left unmatched. Written as DNA, the CDR3 is TGTGCCAGCAGCTCACTAGCGGGAGTCATAAATACGCAGTATTTT. Translating it yields CASSSLAGVINTQYF.

The chain is built from TRBV5-8 and TRBJ1-1; D may be TRBD1 (6 bases). The germline V and J ends were trimmed by 6 bases and 4 bases, with 16 bases remaining between them. Germline CDR1 is SGHTS and CDR2 is YDEGEE. CDR3 length equals 14 residues. CDR3 in amino acids: CASILGGLSTEAFF. The CDR3, as DNA: TGTGCCAGCATCCTAGGGGGATTGAGCACTGAAGCTTTCTTT.

The chain uses TRBV1 and TRBJ2-1; the table's D call of TRBD2 was not tested on the DNA. TRBV1 is marked as a pseudogene. CDR3 length equals 16 residues. The CDR3 reads CTSSLRPGEIDNEQFF. Written as DNA, the CDR3 is TGCACCAGCAGCCTCCGGCCGGGGGAGATTGACAATGAGCAGTTCTTC.

The chain couples TRBV29-1 to TRBJ1-1, with D hard to call. The CDR3 is made up of 13 amino acids. V shed 1 base and J shed 5 bases, with 11 bases lying between them. Germline CDR1 reads SQVTM; CDR2 reads ANQGSEA. The CDR3 protein is CSVEGNYVTEAFF. The DNA of the CDR3 is TGCAGCGTTGAAGGAAACTACGTGACTGAAGCTTTCTTT.